This T cell receptor beta chain is drawn from a study of blood T cells in healthy people across ages. This CDR3 has 14 residues. V shed 1 base and J shed 4 bases, with 11 bases lying between them. This clonotype was seen ten or more times. It was with a sample-barcoded 5' primer and a J-beta primer mix that a second PCR of about 7 to 12 cycles was run. Each CDR3 protein is one row after TCRdb ran MiXCR on the 5' RACE reads. The sample yields 1.5 million to 1.9 million distinct CDR3 sequences, 35% to 45% seen once. Sequenced input: blood. This sequence originates from a young woman in good health. The V gene is TRBV12-3 or TRBV12-4, the J gene TRBJ2-7; D remains unclear. CDR3 DNA sequence: TGTGCCAGCAGTTTAGGGGGAACCCTTTACGAGCAGTACTTC. Its translation is CASSLGGTLYEQYF.